What follows are 7 T cell receptor beta chains derived from one specimen sequenced in a study of cytomegalovirus exposure and HLA in healthy donors. A multiplex PCR was run with 60 Vbeta primers and 13 Jbeta primers. Assay used: immunoSEQ multiplex PCR; TCRdb lists only in-frame clones, some missing. Among over 110,000 clones listed, around 78% were seen once. The sample consisted of PBMCs. Receptor source: a woman in her thirties or forties in good health and CMV-seropositive.

This clone was detected a few times. This chain links TRBV4-2 with TRBJ2-1, with TRBD1 as a possible D gene (5 bases). The V and J ends lost 2 bases and 0 bases respectively, with 17 bases between them. Germline V gene sequence: CDR1 LGHNA, CDR2 YNFKEQ. The CDR3 spans 18 residues. The CDR3 sequence: CASSQLLPLGRSYNEQFF. The CDR3 DNA sequence: TGTGCCAGCAGCCAATTACTCCCCCTGGGGCGCTCCTACAATGAGCAGTTCTTC.

The J gene is TRBJ2-3, the V gene TRBV28; TRBD2 matches at 7 bases. The CDR3 contains 15 residues. Trimming took 3 bases from V and 3 from J; bases not matched to a gene: 6. Germline V CDR1 and CDR2: MDHEN, SYDVKM. The CDR3 sequence: CASSLISGVTDTQYF. For the CDR3, the DNA is TGTGCCAGCAGTTTGATCAGCGGGGTAACAGATACGCAGTATTTT.

The chain links TRBV7-8 to TRBJ1-5; maybe TRBD1 (6 bases). Trimming left V 5 bases short and J 5 bases short, with 16 bases between. The CDR3 totals 15 residues. The germline gives CDR1 SGHVS, CDR2 FQNEAQ. CDR3 in DNA: TGTGCCAGCAGCCCCTTCACAGGGACGGATCAGCCCCAGCATTTT. Its translation is CASSPFTGTDQPQHF.

This clone has a handful of counts. The chain combines TRBV29-1 with TRBJ2-1, with 9 bases identical to TRBD2. The CDR3 has 14 amino acids. Germline CDR1 is SQVTM and CDR2 is ANQGSEA. Unmatched junction bases numbered 2, after V lost 4 bases and J lost 1 base. CDR3 nucleotide sequence: TGCAGCGTTGTTAGCGGGAGTTCCTACAATGAGCAGTTCTTC. It yields the protein CSVVSGSSYNEQFF.

In this sample, this clone turned up a few times. The rearrangement joins TRBV12-2 to TRBJ1-1. TRBV12-2 is listed as a pseudogene. CDR3 length equals 16 residues. The CDR3 sequence is CASRLLNGERRTEAFF. For the CDR3, the DNA is TGTGCAAGTCGCTTATTAAATGGGGAGAGGAGGACTGAAGCTTTCTTT.

The chain joins TRBV7-9 to TRBJ2-1; perhaps TRBD2 as D (6 bases). Trimming removed 5 bases at V and 5 bases at J, with 13 bases between. The CDR3 is 14 residues long. Germline CDR1 SEHNR, CDR2 FQNEAQ (reference sequence). DNA for the CDR3: TGTGCCAGCAGCGATCATTCGGGGGACAATGAGCAGTTCTTC. Its translation is CASSDHSGDNEQFF.

This chain joins TRBV9 and TRBJ1-1; D is ambiguous. The CDR3 loop spans 13 amino acids. The V gene's germline CDR1 is SGDLS and CDR2 YYNGEE. The ends were cut back, 4 bases at V and 8 bases at J, with 15 bases in the middle. CDR3 in DNA: TGTGCCAGCAGCCTGGACGGGATTGACGAAGCTTTCTTT. Amino acid sequence: CASSLDGIDEAFF.